Sequencing of this TCR beta chain was carried out in a study of vaccination effects on CD4 cells after COVID-19. Study summary: Participants were vaccinated with two doses of either the BNT162b2 or mRNA-1273 vaccine.

Profiled with immunoSEQ multiplex PCR; TCRdb holds only in-frame clones, not every one. Of about 79,000 clones detected, 70% to 75% appear once; the ten largest clones hold approximately 1.7%. About this clone itself: Its antigen is currently unknown.

Ahead of sequencing, the ViraFEST assay grew antigen-specific CD4+ T cells using viral peptide pools. Isolation of CD4+ T cells took place after approximately ten days of culture. A density of about 1.8 million PBMC per well was used; these cells were cultured with 10 IU/ml IL-2 and approximately 10 ug/ml peptides. Study results and caveats: In the late period after vaccination, infection- and vaccine-induced clones contracted markedly. Vaccine-induced clones in healthy vaccinees cross-reacted with common cold coronaviruses in only 1 of 255 cases.

The receptor comes from a human donor who received a COVID-19 vaccine. Sequenced here: CD4+ T cells from PBMCs cultured with HCoV-229E spike peptides, sampled before COVID-19 vaccination.

CDR3 in amino acids: CASSITGTSGGAQETQYF. In DNA, the CDR3 is TGTGCCAGTAGTATCACCGGGACTAGCGGGGGGGCACAAGAGACCCAGTACTTC. This chain joins TRBV19 and TRBJ2-5; 16 bases map to TRBD2. Looked up from germline, CDR1 is LNHDA and CDR2 is SQIVND (reference sequence). J was trimmed by 2 bases and V by 3 bases; bases with no gene match: 6. This CDR3 region has 18 residues. The full variable domain, rest sourced from reference TRBV19 and TRBJ2-5, is DGGITQSPKYLFRKEGQNVTLSCEQNLNHDAMYWYRQDPGQGLRLIYYSQIVNDFQKGDIAEGYSVSREKKESFPLTVTSAQKNPTAFYLCASSITGTSGGAQETQYFGPGTRLLVL.